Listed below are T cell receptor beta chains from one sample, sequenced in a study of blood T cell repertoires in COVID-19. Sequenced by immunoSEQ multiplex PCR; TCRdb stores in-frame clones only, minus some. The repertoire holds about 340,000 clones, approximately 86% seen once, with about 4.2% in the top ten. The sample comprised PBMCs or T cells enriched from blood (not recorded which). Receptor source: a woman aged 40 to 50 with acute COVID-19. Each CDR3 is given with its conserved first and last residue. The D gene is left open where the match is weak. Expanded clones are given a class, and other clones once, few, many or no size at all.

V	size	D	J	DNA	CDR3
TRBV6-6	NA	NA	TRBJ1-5	TGTGCCAGCAGTTATATCGGGAATAATCAGCCCCAGCATTTT	CASSYIGNNQPQHF
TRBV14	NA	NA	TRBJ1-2	TGTGCCAGCAGCCCGTATCCCCAGGGTGGCTACACCTTC	CASSPYPQGGYTF
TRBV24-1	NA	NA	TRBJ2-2	TGTGCCACCAGTGATCCGGGCAGGGATTACACCGGGGAGCTGTTTTTT	CATSDPGRDYTGELFF
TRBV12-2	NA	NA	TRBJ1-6	TGTGCAAGTCGCTTAGTTGGTAACCGGGGGAATTCACCCCTCCACTTT	CASRLVGNRGNSPLHF
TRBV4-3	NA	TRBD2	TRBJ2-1	TGCGCCAGCAGCCAACCCAAAGGACTAGCGGGGGTCGGGCAGTTCTTC	CASSQPKGLAGVGQFF
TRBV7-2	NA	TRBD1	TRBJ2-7	TGTGCCAGCAGACAGGGGAATAAGGGCCACGAGCAGTACTTC	CASRQGNKGHEQYF
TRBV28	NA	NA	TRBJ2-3	TGTGCCAGCAGTTTAGGCGGGAAAAGCACAGATACGCAGTATTTT	CASSLGGKSTDTQYF
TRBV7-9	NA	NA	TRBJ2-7	TGTGCCAGCAGCTTAAGGGAGACCTACGAGCAGTACTTC	CASSLRETYEQYF
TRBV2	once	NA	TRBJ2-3	TGTGCCAGCAGACCCCTACTAGTTGCCGGGTTATGGGATACGCAGTATTTT	CASRPLLVAGLWDTQYF
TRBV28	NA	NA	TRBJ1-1	TGTGCCAGCAGTGCCCGACAGAGGAACACTGAAGCTTTCTTT	CASSARQRNTEAFF
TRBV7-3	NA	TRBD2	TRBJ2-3	TGTGCCAGCAGCCTAGCGGGAAGGTTCACAGATACGCAGTATTTT	CASSLAGRFTDTQYF
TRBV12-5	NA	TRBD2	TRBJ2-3	TGTGCTAGTGGTTCGCCGTTAGCGGGGGGGCCGTATACGCAGTATTTT	CASGSPLAGGPYTQYF
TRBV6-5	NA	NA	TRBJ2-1	TGTGCCAGCAGGAGGGGGAGAAATGAGCAGTTCTTC	CASRRGRNEQFF
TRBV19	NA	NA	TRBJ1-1	TGTGCCAGTAGTGGAGGGTTTGCTGAAGCTTTCTTT	CASSGGFAEAFF
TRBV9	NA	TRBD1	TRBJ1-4	TGTGCCAGCAGCGGGGACAGGGGCAAATCTGAAAAACTGTTTTTT	CASSGDRGKSEKLFF
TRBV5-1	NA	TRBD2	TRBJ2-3	TGCGCCAGCAGCCCCTCCGGACTAGCGGTGAGAACCACAGATACGCAGTATTTT	CASSPSGLAVRTTDTQYF
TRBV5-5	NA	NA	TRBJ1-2	TGTGCCAGCAGCTTGGGCGGCGGCAGCAACTATGGCTACACCTTC	CASSLGGGSNYGYTF
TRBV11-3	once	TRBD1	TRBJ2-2	TGTGCCAGCAGCTTAGCCGGACAGGGCTTCACCGGGGAGCTGTTTTTT	CASSLAGQGFTGELFF
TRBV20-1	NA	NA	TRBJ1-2	TGCAGTGCTAGTGACGGGGTAGGCTATGGCTACACCTTC	CSASDGVGYGYTF
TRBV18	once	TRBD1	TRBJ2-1	TGTGCCAGCTCAACACAGGGGTCCGACAATGAGCAGTTCTTC	CASSTQGSDNEQFF
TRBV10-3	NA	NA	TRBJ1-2	TGTGCCATCTCGGGCAGCGGGGGCTACACCTTC	CAISGSGGYTF
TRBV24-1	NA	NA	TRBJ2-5	TGTGCCACCGTACCGCCAGAATCGTACCAAGAGACCCAGTACTTC	CATVPPESYQETQYF
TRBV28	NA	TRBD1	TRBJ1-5	TGTGCCAGCTCCTCGACAGGGGGCAATCAGCCCCAGCATTTT	CASSSTGGNQPQHF
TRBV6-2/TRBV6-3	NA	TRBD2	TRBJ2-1	TGTGCCAGCAGTTACGGTAACGGGAGGCCGTCCTACAATGAGCAGTTCTTC	CASSYGNGRPSYNEQFF
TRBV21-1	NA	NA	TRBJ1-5	TGTGCCAGCAGCAAACCCCGGGATTTATATCAGCCCCAGCATTTT	CASSKPRDLYQPQHF
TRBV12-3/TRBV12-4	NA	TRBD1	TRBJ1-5	TGTGCCGTGAGGGACAGCAAAGATCAGCCCCAGCATTTT	CAVRDSKDQPQHF
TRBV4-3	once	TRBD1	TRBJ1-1	TGCGCCAGCAGCCATGCCGACAGGGGGAACACTGAAGCTTTCTTT	CASSHADRGNTEAFF
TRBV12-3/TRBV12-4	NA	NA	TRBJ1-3	TGTGCCAGCAGAGAAAGACAGGTTGACACCATATATTTT	CASRERQVDTIYF
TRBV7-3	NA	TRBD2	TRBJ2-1	TGTGCCAGCAGCTTAAGCGGCGGGAGGGGAGAGCAGTTCTTC	CASSLSGGRGEQFF
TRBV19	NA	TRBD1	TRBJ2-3	TGTGCCAGTAGGCCGACGGACAGGGAAAGGCAGTATTTT	CASRPTDRERQYF
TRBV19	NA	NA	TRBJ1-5	TGTGCCAGTAGTATTCAGGGTGCTAGCCAGCATTTT	CASSIQGASQHF
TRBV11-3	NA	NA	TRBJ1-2	TGTGCCAGCAGCTCCCTAACGGGGGATGGCTACACCTTC	CASSSLTGDGYTF
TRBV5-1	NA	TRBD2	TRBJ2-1	TGCGCCAGCAGCCAGACTAGCGGGAGGAGCGTTGAGCAGTTCTTC	CASSQTSGRSVEQFF
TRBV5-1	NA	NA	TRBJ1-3	TGCGCCAGCAGCTTACCCAGGGGAAACTCTGGAAACACCATATATTTT	CASSLPRGNSGNTIYF
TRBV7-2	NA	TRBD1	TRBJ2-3	TGTGCCAGCAGCTTGGGAGACAGGGGAGATTCAGATACGCAGTATTTT	CASSLGDRGDSDTQYF
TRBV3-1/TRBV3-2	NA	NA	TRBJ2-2	TGTGCCAGCAGCCAAGCGGGGACCGGGGAGCTGTTTTTT	CASSQAGTGELFF
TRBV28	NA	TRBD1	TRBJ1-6	TGTGCCAGCATGACAGGGGGTAATTCACCCCTCCACTTT	CASMTGGNSPLHF